Listed here are 27 T cell receptor beta chains from one sample, sequenced in a study of liver allograft versus peripheral blood T cells. Study-level background: A comparison was made between T cell receptor repertoires in transplanted livers and those in recipients' peripheral blood.

TCRdb used MiXCR to reprocess the reads, holding one entry per CDR3 protein. The table records about 14,000 distinct CDR3 sequences, around 20% of them present only once. The receptors come from a human patient who had a liver transplant. Some T cells may have originated in the graft donor.

The V call is TRBV30, the J call TRBJ2-7, with D uncertain. The CDR3 covers 11 residues. Between the trimmed V and J ends, which lost 0 bases and 4 bases, there was a span of 4 bases. CDR1 and CDR2 (germline): GTSNPN, SVGIG (reference sequence). The CDR3 spells CAWSVGYEQYF. The CDR3 coding sequence is TGTGCCTGGAGTGTCGGTTACGAGCAGTACTTC.

This clonotype appeared many times. This sequence joins TRBV19 and TRBJ1-1, with no clear D. The germline V gene has CDR1 LNHDA and CDR2 SQIVND (reference sequence). The CDR3 contains 15 residues. Trimming took 2 bases from V and 0 from J, leaving 10 bases between them. CDR3 in amino acids: CASSIRARMNTEAFF. CDR3 nucleotides: TGTGCCAGTAGTATAAGGGCCAGGATGAACACTGAAGCTTTCTTT. The variable domain in full, with the rest retrieved from reference TRBV19 and TRBJ1-1, is DGGITQSPKYLFRKEGQNVTLSCEQNLNHDAMYWYRQDPGQGLRLIYYSQIVNDFQKGDIAEGYSVSREKKESFPLTVTSAQKNPTAFYLCASSIRARMNTEAFFGQGTRLTVV.

A note on this clonotype: A read error may be the cause here, since a much bigger clone is one base away. The chain has TRBV19 and TRBJ1-2; 7 bases map to TRBD1. Germline CDR1 and CDR2: LNHDA and SQIVND (reference sequence). The CDR3 contains 13 residues. The CDR3 DNA follows: TGTGTCAGTAGTAAACAGGGGAACTATGGCTACACCTTC. Its translation is CVSSKQGNYGYTF. Full variable domain (outside the CDR3, taken from reference TRBV19 and TRBJ1-2): DGGITQSPKYLFRKEGQNVTLSCEQNLNHDAMYWYRQDPGQGLRLIYYSQIVNDFQKGDIAEGYSVSREKKESFPLTVTSAQKNPTAFYLCVSSKQGNYGYTFGSGTRLTVV.

A few counts support this clonotype. The chain combines TRBV5-4 with TRBJ2-1; 10 nucleotides agree with TRBD1. J was trimmed by 6 bases and V by 0 bases; bases with no gene match: 3. From germline, CDR1 is SGHNT and CDR2 YYREEE (reference sequence). The length of the CDR3 is 15 residues. CDR3 in DNA: TGTGCCAGCAGCTTGGCCGGACAGGGGGTCAATGAGCAGTTCTTC. It is translated as CASSLAGQGVNEQFF. Using reference TRBV5-4 and TRBJ2-1 for the parts outside the CDR3, the full variable domain is ETGVTQSPTHLIKTRGQQVTLRCSSQSGHNTVSWYQQALGQGPQFIFQYYREEENGRGNFPPRFSGLQFPNYSSELNVNALELDDSALYLCASSLAGQGVNEQFFGPGTRLTVL.

Details on this clonotype: A clone one base away is much larger, so this may be a read error. The genes are TRBV5-4 and TRBJ1-2, with a weak D call TRBD1 (5 bases). Germline lookup yields CDR1 SGHNT and CDR2 YYREEE (reference sequence). This CDR3 is built from 16 residues. CDR3 nucleotides: TGTACCAGCAGCTCTCCTCCGGGACGGACTAACTATGGCTACACCTTC. Its protein product is CTSSSPPGRTNYGYTF.

This clonotype turned up a few times. The chain recombines TRBV12-3 or TRBV12-4 with TRBJ2-1, with TRBD1 matching 10 bases. This CDR3 spans 15 amino acids. V shed 3 bases, J shed 3 bases, and the junction held 2 bases outside the gene matches. Here the CDR3 DNA reads TGTGCCAGCAGTTTCTGGGACAGGGGCTACAATGAGCAGTTCTTC. Translation gives CASSFWDRGYNEQFF.

J is TRBJ1-4 and V is TRBV7-9; D remains unclear. CDR1 and CDR2 from the germline V gene are SEHNR and FQNEAQ (reference sequence). The germline V and J ends were trimmed by 5 bases and 4 bases, with 17 bases remaining between them. The length of the CDR3 is 16 residues. As DNA, the CDR3 is TGTGCCAGCAGCCGGGAAGGCTGGGCAAGTAATGAAAAACTGTTTTTT. It encodes CASSREGWASNEKLFF.

By share, this clonotype counts as medium-sized. The gene calls are TRBV29-1 and TRBJ1-2; 8 nucleotides align to TRBD1. Germline V gene lookup returns CDR1 SQVTM and CDR2 ANQGSEA. This CDR3 spans 12 amino acids. V was clipped by 4 bases and J by 7 bases; unmatched bases: 5. DNA of the CDR3: TGCAGCGTTGCCCGGACAGGGTCTGGCTACACCTTC. Its translation is CSVARTGSGYTF.

This clonotype was seen only a few times. The rearrangement joins TRBV12-3 or TRBV12-4 to TRBJ1-5; D not certain. Trimming stripped 2 bases from V and 5 bases from J, with 10 bases between. The CDR3 extends over 14 amino acids. This CDR3 is CASSLIAGDQPQHF. In DNA form, the CDR3 reads TGTGCCAGCAGTTTAATAGCCGGGGATCAGCCCCAGCATTTT.

This clonotype was seen many times. The rearrangement links TRBV5-6 to TRBJ1-2; D ambiguous. Trimming took off 0 bases at V and 6 bases at J, with 6 bases between the two ends. The CDR3 covers 12 residues. Germline V gene sequence: CDR1 SGHDT, CDR2 YYEEEE. The CDR3 DNA reads as TGTGCCAGCAGCTTGGGCCCTGATGGCTACACCTTC. Its protein is CASSLGPDGYTF.

This clonotype is judged medium-sized. The J gene is TRBJ1-1, the V gene TRBV6-5, with a possible D match to TRBD1 (5 bases). The length of the CDR3 is 14 residues. Trimming shortened V by 6 bases and J by 6 bases, and 17 bases separated the two germline ends. From germline, CDR1 is MNHEY and CDR2 SVGAGI. The chain's CDR3 is CASRLGPGMAEAFF. The CDR3 DNA follows: TGTGCCAGCAGACTGGGACCCGGTATGGCTGAAGCTTTCTTT.

This clonotype was seen at least ten times. This chain links TRBV19 with TRBJ2-2; D not resolved. Per the germline V gene, CDR1 is LNHDA and CDR2 is SQIVND (reference sequence). V lost 8 bases and J 7 bases, leaving 8 bases between the germline ends. This CDR3 has 11 residues. This CDR3 reads CASCKGGELFF. CDR3 nucleotides: TGTGCCAGTTGTAAGGGCGGGGAGCTGTTTTTT.

This clonotype occurred a few times. In DNA, the CDR3 is TGTGCCAGCAGCTTAGTGGGGTCTTCCTACACCGGGGAGCTGTTTTTT. This encodes CASSLVGSSYTGELFF. The V and J genes are TRBV7-2 and TRBJ2-2; D remains ambiguous. The length of the CDR3 is 16 residues. Germline CDR1 reads SGHTA; CDR2 reads FQGNSA. Trimming took off 1 base at V and 3 bases at J, with 12 bases between the two ends.

The CDR3 loop reads CASSQGEVGRVNTEAFF. In nucleotides, the CDR3 is TGTGCCAGCAGCCAGGGAGAAGTGGGTAGGGTGAACACTGAAGCTTTCTTT. The V and J genes are TRBV3-1 and TRBJ1-1; D uncertain. V shed 3 bases and J shed 0 bases, with 17 bases lying between them. The length of the CDR3 is 17 residues. The germline CDR1 and CDR2 sequences are LGHDT and YNNKEL (reference sequence).

This chain uses TRBV5-6 with TRBJ2-5, with 9 bases fitting TRBD2. Germline lookup yields CDR1 SGHDT and CDR2 YYEEEE. Losses at the gene ends were 4 bases for V and 2 bases for J; bases not matched to a gene: 6. CDR3 length: 15 residues. CDR3 in DNA: TGTGCCAGCAGCCTACCGGGACTAGCACAAGAGACCCAGTACTTC. This gives the protein CASSLPGLAQETQYF.

By its share, this clonotype is medium-sized. This chain uses TRBV18 with TRBJ1-3; TRBD1 might be the D (6 bases). From germline, CDR1 is KGHSH and CDR2 LQKENI. V dropped 6 bases and J dropped 4 bases, with 19 bases sitting between them. The CDR3 length is 16 residues. The DNA for the CDR3 is TGTGCCAGCTCCCCCCCGGTGGGGGCTAACGGAAACACCATATATTTT. This gives the protein CASSPPVGANGNTIYF.

The rearrangement links TRBV6-1 to TRBJ1-2; TRBD1 matches at 10 bases. Germline V gene sequence: CDR1 MNHNS, CDR2 SASEGT. The CDR3 is 14 amino acids. Trimming took 3 bases from V and 5 from J; bases not matched to a gene: 3. CDR3 region: CASSDRTGGYGYTF. In DNA, the CDR3 is TGTGCCAGCAGTGATCGGACAGGGGGATATGGCTACACCTTC.

Relative to its sample, this clonotype is medium-sized. The rearrangement links TRBV6-1 to TRBJ2-7; D unclear. The V gene lost 3 bases and the J gene lost 5 bases, with 14 bases spanning the gap. The CDR3 is 14 residues long. The germline V gene has CDR1 MNHNS and CDR2 SASEGT. This chain's CDR3 is CASSDMGFRDEQYF. CDR3 nucleotides: TGTGCCAGCAGTGATATGGGTTTTCGGGACGAGCAGTACTTC.

This clonotype is medium-sized within its sample. The chain uses TRBV13 and TRBJ1-1; D is undetermined. Trimming left V 5 bases short and J 8 bases short, with 9 bases between. The CDR3 consists of 11 residues. The germline gives CDR1 PRHDT, CDR2 FYEKMQ (reference sequence). The CDR3 protein is CASSVTREAFF. CDR3 sequence (DNA): TGTGCCAGCAGCGTGACCAGGGAAGCTTTCTTT.

Sample share makes this clonotype medium-sized (0.01 to 0.1%). The chain is built from TRBV15 and TRBJ1-1, with a possible D match to TRBD1 (6 bases). Looked up from germline, CDR1 is LNHNV and CDR2 is YYDKDF (reference sequence). The V end was cut by 2 bases, the J end by 4 bases, with 8 bases between. The CDR3 extends over 13 amino acids. CDR3 residues: CATSRRGGTEAFF. In DNA form, the CDR3 reads TGTGCCACCAGCAGAAGAGGGGGCACTGAAGCTTTCTTT.

This clonotype was seen more than once but under ten times. The CDR3 here is CASSTRTSGGISSYNEQFF. The DNA of the CDR3 is TGTGCCAGTAGTACGAGGACTAGCGGGGGTATAAGCTCCTACAATGAGCAGTTCTTC. The rearrangement uses TRBV19 and TRBJ2-1; 13 bases agree with TRBD2. The CDR3 runs to 19 residues. CDR1 and CDR2 (germline): LNHDA, SQIVND (reference sequence). Unmatched junction bases numbered 9, after V lost 4 bases and J lost 0 bases. The whole variable domain, remainder taken from reference TRBV19 and TRBJ2-1, is DGGITQSPKYLFRKEGQNVTLSCEQNLNHDAMYWYRQDPGQGLRLIYYSQIVNDFQKGDIAEGYSVSREKKESFPLTVTSAQKNPTAFYLCASSTRTSGGISSYNEQFFGPGTRLTVL.

V is TRBV20-1 and J is TRBJ1-6; D might be TRBD1 (5 bases). Germline lookup yields CDR1 DFQATT and CDR2 SNEGSKA (reference sequence). The CDR3 contains 16 residues. The V end lost 4 bases, the J end lost 7 bases, and 20 bases lay between the germline ends. The CDR3 DNA follows: TGCAGTGCTAATCAATTCTTGGGACGGTCAAATTCACCCCTCCACTTT. This gives the protein CSANQFLGRSNSPLHF.

This clonotype is classed as medium-sized. The V and J genes are TRBV29-1 and TRBJ1-1, with 7 bases fitting TRBD1. Trimming at V came to 5 bases and at J to 1 base, leaving 4 bases not matched to a gene. This CDR3 has 13 amino acids. Germline assignment: CDR1 SQVTM and CDR2 ANQGSEA. CDR3 sequence reads: CSVNKGANTEAFF. CDR3 nucleotide sequence: TGCAGCGTTAATAAGGGGGCGAACACTGAAGCTTTCTTT.

At least ten counts were recorded for this clonotype. The V gene is TRBV30, the J gene TRBJ1-5; D gene uncertain. Trimming removed 2 bases from V and 1 base from J, with 6 bases in between. The CDR3 is made up of 13 amino acids. The V gene's germline CDR1 is GTSNPN and CDR2 SVGIG (reference sequence). The CDR3: CAWSSDSNQPQHF. For the CDR3, the DNA is TGTGCCTGGAGTTCGGACAGCAATCAGCCCCAGCATTTT.

This clonotype was recorded many times. The V and J genes are TRBV6-5 and TRBJ1-1; 8 bases align to TRBD1. The J segment lost 8 bases and the V segment lost 0 bases, leaving 2 bases of the junction unmatched. The CDR3 sequence is 13 residues long. Per germline, CDR1 MNHEY and CDR2 SVGAGI. The CDR3 protein is CASSYSGQGEAFF. CDR3 DNA sequence: TGTGCCAGCAGTTACTCCGGACAGGGCGAAGCTTTCTTT.

This clonotype was seen a few times. Since a much larger clone is just one base distant, this may be a read error. This rearrangement joins TRBV6-1 to TRBJ1-2; D is unclear. This CDR3 has 15 amino acids. Per the germline V gene, CDR1 is MNHNS and CDR2 is SASEGT. The CDR3 sequence is CAAALGNVPYYDYTF. In DNA form, the CDR3 reads TGTGCCGCAGCTCTGGGTAATGTCCCTTACTATGACTACACCTTC.

Written as DNA, the CDR3 is TGTGCCAGCAGTGAATACCTCGGGACTAGCGGGGGCACAGATACGCAGTATTTT. Translating gives CASSEYLGTSGGTDTQYF. This chain connects TRBV6-1 to TRBJ2-3; 13 bases fit TRBD2. The germline gives CDR1 MNHNS, CDR2 SASEGT. The V and J ends lost 2 bases and 1 base, in that order; junction bases with no gene match: 6. CDR3 size: 18 residues.